These 7 T cell receptor beta chains came from one sample sequenced in a study of cytomegalovirus exposure and HLA in healthy donors. PCR primers comprised 60 Vbeta and 13 Jbeta primers. Here immunoSEQ multiplex PCR was the method, and the copy in TCRdb shows in-frame clones only, minus some. In the table there are 140,000 to 150,000 clones, around four fifths of which are singletons. The sequencing input was PBMCs. These receptors were taken from a woman aged 60 to 75 in good health and CMV-seropositive.

V is TRBV11-2 and J is TRBJ1-1; a possible D gene is TRBD1 (6 bases). The CDR3 has 14 residues. Trimming removed 6 bases at V and 1 base at J, with 12 bases between. Germline-derived CDR1 and CDR2 are SGHAT and FQNNGV. CDR3 bases: TGTGCCAGCAGTGCCAACAGGGCGAACACTGAAGCTTTCTTT. It specifies CASSANRANTEAFF.

Written as DNA, the CDR3 is TGTGCCTTCCGCGGCGGGAGAGCCGGAGATACGCAGTATTTT. Its translation: CAFRGGRAGDTQYF. The chain carries TRBV30 and TRBJ2-3; the match to TRBD2 covers 7 bases. CDR3 length: 14 residues. Germline loops: CDR1 GTSNPN, CDR2 SVGIG (reference sequence). Trimming took 7 bases from V and 5 from J; bases not matched to a gene: 12.

The chain is built from TRBV5-1 and TRBJ2-7; the match to TRBD2 covers 16 bases. Germline V lookup: CDR1 SGHRS, CDR2 YFSETQ. This CDR3 region has 17 residues. J lost 3 bases, V lost 7 bases, and 10 bases had no gene match. CDR3 DNA: TGCGCCAGCCAGGGACTAGCGGGAGGGGGAGCCTACTACGAGCAGTACTTC. Amino acid sequence: CASQGLAGGGAYYEQYF. The whole variable domain, filled in from reference TRBV5-1 and TRBJ2-7, reads KAGVTQTPRYLIKTRGQQVTLSCSPISGHRSVSWYQQTPGQGLQFLFEYFSETQRNKGNFPGRFSGRQFSNSRSEMNVSTLELGDSALYLCASQGLAGGGAYYEQYFGPGTRLTVT.

The V gene is TRBV5-4, the J gene TRBJ1-2; D perhaps matches TRBD1 (5 bases). This CDR3 is 13 amino acids long. Germline CDR1 and CDR2: SGHNT and YYREEE (reference sequence). Trimming took 4 bases from V and 8 from J, leaving 15 bases between them. CDR3 DNA sequence: TGTGCCAGCAGCCTGGCCGGGGACTGGGGCTACACCTTC. This sequence encodes CASSLAGDWGYTF.

V and J are TRBV4-3 and TRBJ2-2; no definite D call. The CDR3 is 15 residues long. Trimming left V 3 bases short and J 7 bases short, with 15 bases between. Looked up from germline, CDR1 is LGHNA and CDR2 is YSLEER. CDR3 in amino acids: CASSQAGLVGGELFF. CDR3 DNA sequence: TGCGCCAGCAGCCAGGCTGGGCTGGTGGGCGGGGAGCTGTTTTTT.

CDR3 nucleotide sequence: TGCGCCAGCAGCCAAGATTCAGGGGATAGCAATCAGCCCCAGCATTTT. Encoded protein: CASSQDSGDSNQPQHF. V usage is TRBV4-1 and J usage is TRBJ1-5; D may be TRBD1 (6 bases). Trimming took off 0 bases at V and 0 bases at J, with 9 bases between the two ends. Germline loops: CDR1 MGHRA, CDR2 YSYEKL. The length of the CDR3 is 16 residues.

The count of this clone is one. The rearrangement links TRBV9 to TRBJ1-3; D uncertain. Germline V gives CDR1 SGDLS, CDR2 YYNGEE. The CDR3 contains 13 residues. The V end was cut by 1 base, the J end by 4 bases, with 6 bases between. Here the CDR3 reads CASSVRSGNTIYF. CDR3 coding DNA: TGTGCCAGCAGCGTACGGTCGGGAAACACCATATATTTT.